Each of the 21 T cell receptor beta chains below was sequenced from the same sample in a study of blood T cell repertoires in COVID-19. Assay used: immunoSEQ multiplex PCR; TCRdb lists only in-frame clones, some missing. The sample lists about 64,000 clones; more than 60% were seen once. Sequencing input: peripheral blood. The receptor set was obtained from a human donor in a cohort sampled during active COVID-19.

The chain joins TRBV2 to TRBJ1-5; TRBD1 matches 8 bases. This CDR3 has 16 residues. J gave up 8 bases and V 1 base, and 10 bases lay outside the gene matches. Germline lookup yields CDR1 SNHLY and CDR2 FYNNEI. The CDR3 spells CASSEDEDRAFEPQHF. The CDR3 DNA follows: TGTGCCAGCAGTGAAGACGAGGACAGGGCATTTGAGCCCCAGCATTTT. The whole variable domain, remainder taken from reference TRBV2 and TRBJ1-5, is EPEVTQTPSHQVTQMGQEVILRCVPISNHLYFYWYRQILGQKVEFLVSFYNNEISEKSEIFDDQFSVERPDGSNFTLKIRSTKLEDSAMYFCASSEDEDRAFEPQHFGDGTRLSIL.

V gene TRBV24-1 combines with J gene TRBJ2-3; 8 bases match TRBD1. V was pared by 3 bases and J by 10 bases, with 11 bases of the junction left unmatched. This CDR3 comprises 15 residues. Germline assignment: CDR1 KGHDR and CDR2 SFDVKD. CDR3 in amino acids: CATSDHDPGQGPQYF. The CDR3, as DNA: TGTGCCACCAGTGATCATGACCCCGGACAGGGTCCGCAGTATTTT.

This clone was detected once. CDR3 protein: CASSLGGQGLNSPLHF. The CDR3 DNA sequence: TGTGCCAGCAGCTTGGGGGGACAGGGTCTAAATTCACCCCTCCACTTT. The chain couples TRBV7-6 to TRBJ1-6; TRBD1 agrees at 9 bases. Germline CDR1 is SGHVS and CDR2 is FNYEAQ. V was clipped by 3 bases and J by 7 bases; unmatched bases: 7. CDR3 length: 16 residues.

The genes are TRBV7-2 and TRBJ1-1; D is unclear. CDR1 is SGHTA and CDR2 is FQGNSA in the germline V gene. The V end lost 10 bases, the J end lost 3 bases, and 18 bases lay between the germline ends. CDR3 length: 14 amino acids. CDR3 bases: TGTGCCACAGAACAAGAAAGACGGGACACTGAAGCTTTCTTT. Translating gives CATEQERRDTEAFF.

The chain combines TRBV12-5 with TRBJ2-3; possibly TRBD1 for D (5 bases). Looked up from germline, CDR1 is LGHNT and CDR2 is FRNRAP. V was shortened by 3 bases and J by 0 bases, with 10 bases between the two germline ends. The CDR3 contains 15 residues. CDR3 protein: CASGFTKGSTDTQYF. The CDR3 DNA reads TGTGCTAGTGGTTTCACAAAGGGGAGCACAGATACGCAGTATTTT.

This clone was observed a few times. J is TRBJ1-5 and V is TRBV5-6; D possibly corresponds to TRBD1 (5 bases). The V end lost 4 bases, the J end lost 3 bases, and 14 bases lay between the germline ends. The CDR3 extends over 15 amino acids. Germline CDR1 reads SGHDT; CDR2 reads YYEEEE. In nucleotides, the CDR3 is TGTGCCAGCAGCCTAGGCGGGGGGAACAATCAGCCCCAGCATTTT. Its protein product is CASSLGGGNNQPQHF.

The chain uses TRBV6-1 and TRBJ1-1; D not resolved. The V end was cut by 2 bases, the J end by 6 bases, with 7 bases between. Germline CDR1 reads MNHNS; CDR2 reads SASEGT. The CDR3 extends over 12 amino acids. CDR3 in DNA: TGTGCCAGCAGTGAATTGCGTCCTGAAGCTTTCTTT. This encodes CASSELRPEAFF.

This clone was detected once. The chain combines TRBV10-3 with TRBJ2-7; TRBD2 aligns across 11 bases. J lost 5 bases, V lost 3 bases, and 6 bases had no gene match. CDR1 is ENHRY, CDR2 SYGVKD, per germline. The CDR3 extends over 15 amino acids. CDR3 sequence: CAISDLAGGGNEQYF. CDR3 nucleotide sequence: TGTGCCATCAGTGATCTAGCGGGAGGAGGCAACGAGCAGTACTTC.

The chain recombines TRBV12-3 or TRBV12-4 with TRBJ2-1, with D maybe TRBD2 (5 bases). V was pared by 6 bases and J by 6 bases, with 9 bases between. The CDR3 contains 12 residues. CDR3 protein: CASSWTVNEQFF. The CDR3 DNA sequence: TGTGCCAGCAGCTGGACTGTCAATGAGCAGTTCTTC.

The rearrangement links TRBV7-6 to TRBJ1-4; no clear D. The CDR3 extends over 13 amino acids. Germline CDR1 SGHVS, CDR2 FNYEAQ. V was shortened by 1 base and J by 5 bases, with 5 bases between the two germline ends. CDR3 residues: CASSLERNEKLFF. CDR3 bases: TGTGCCAGCAGCTTAGAGCGCAATGAAAAACTGTTTTTT.

This rearrangement joins TRBV28 to TRBJ2-5, with no clear D. Germline values: CDR1 MDHEN, CDR2 SYDVKM. The CDR3 loop spans 12 amino acids. V lost 4 bases and J 4 bases, leaving 7 bases between the germline ends. This CDR3 reads CASSWSGETQYF. Here the CDR3 DNA reads TGTGCCAGCAGTTGGTCGGGAGAGACCCAGTACTTC.

This clone was detected a few times. V gene TRBV6-2 or TRBV6-3 combines with J gene TRBJ2-1, with 9 nucleotides matching TRBD2. CDR3 size: 15 residues. Germline lookup yields CDR1 MNHEY and CDR2 SVGEGT. The V gene end was trimmed by 5 bases and the J gene end by 10 bases; junction bases not matched to a gene: 12. The CDR3 is CASSTPGLAGREQFF. Here the CDR3 DNA reads TGTGCCAGCAGTACCCCGGGACTAGCAGGTAGGGAGCAGTTCTTC.

The J gene is TRBJ1-5, the V gene TRBV7-2; D is unclear. The germline V and J ends were trimmed by 5 bases and 11 bases, with 16 bases remaining between them. CDR3 length equals 13 residues. Germline lookup yields CDR1 SGHTA and CDR2 FQGNSA. The CDR3 region is CASSPGGPVTQHF. The CDR3 coding sequence is TGTGCCAGCAGCCCCGGAGGCCCTGTGACCCAGCATTTT.

The gene calls are TRBV28 and TRBJ1-1, with TRBD1 matching over 8 bases. Unmatched junction bases numbered 14, after V lost 6 bases and J lost 8 bases. The CDR3 loop spans 15 amino acids. Germline V gene sequence: CDR1 MDHEN, CDR2 SYDVKM. Here the CDR3 DNA reads TGTGCCAGCAGCAATCCACGTGGGACAGGCCCCGAAGCTTTCTTT. It specifies CASSNPRGTGPEAFF.

This clone was found once. The chain couples TRBV18 to TRBJ2-2; D uncertain. The germline CDR1 and CDR2 sequences are KGHSH and LQKENI. Trimming pared 3 bases from V and 9 bases from J, leaving 11 bases between. The CDR3 has 13 residues. CDR3 protein: CASSPGFPWELFF. The CDR3 DNA reads as TGTGCCAGCTCACCCGGTTTTCCCTGGGAGCTGTTTTTT.

The chain couples TRBV15 to TRBJ1-1; D is possibly TRBD1 (6 bases). The germline V gene encodes CDR1 LNHNV and CDR2 YYDKDF (reference sequence). This CDR3 contains 14 residues. V was clipped by 3 bases and J by 6 bases, with 14 bases between them. CDR3 loop: CATSRITGSAEAFF. The CDR3 DNA follows: TGTGCCACCAGCAGGATAACAGGGTCGGCTGAAGCTTTCTTT.

This chain links TRBV28 with TRBJ2-1; 12 nucleotides line up with TRBD2. V lost 5 bases to trimming and J lost 7 bases; unmatched junction nucleotides: 9. CDR1 is MDHEN and CDR2 is SYDVKM in the germline V gene. The CDR3 has 16 amino acids. This CDR3 is CASSETTSGSKNEQFF. The CDR3 DNA reads as TGTGCCAGCAGTGAGACGACTAGCGGGAGTAAGAATGAGCAGTTCTTC.

V gene TRBV6-6 combines with J gene TRBJ2-1; 9 nucleotides align to TRBD2. Losses at the gene ends were 5 bases for V and 1 base for J; bases not matched to a gene: 6. The CDR3 has 16 residues. Per germline, CDR1 MNHNY and CDR2 SVGAGI (reference sequence). The CDR3 sequence is CASSGLLAGSYNEQFF. For the CDR3, the DNA is TGTGCCAGCAGTGGCCTCCTAGCGGGATCCTACAATGAGCAGTTCTTC.

The J gene is TRBJ2-1, the V gene TRBV29-1, with TRBD1 as a possible D gene (6 bases). The V gene's germline CDR1 is SQVTM and CDR2 ANQGSEA. This CDR3 is built from 14 residues. Trimming shortened V by 3 bases and J by 0 bases, and 9 bases separated the two germline ends. CDR3 amino acids: CSVERGSSYNEQFF. CDR3 bases: TGCAGCGTTGAGAGGGGGAGCTCCTACAATGAGCAGTTCTTC.

The genes are TRBV2 and TRBJ1-3; 11 positions match TRBD1. Germline V gives CDR1 SNHLY, CDR2 FYNNEI. With 8 bases clipped from V and 2 bases from J, the junction kept 2 bases outside the gene matches. The CDR3 is 14 residues long. This CDR3 reads CASSGQGAGNTIYF. The CDR3 nucleotides read TGTGCCAGCTCGGGACAGGGGGCTGGAAACACCATATATTTT.

This clone was found a few times. The gene calls are TRBV5-4 and TRBJ2-3, with 9 bases aligning to TRBD2. The CDR3 loop spans 17 amino acids. With 0 bases clipped from V and 3 bases from J, the junction kept 8 bases outside the gene matches. The V gene's germline CDR1 is SGHNT and CDR2 YYREEE (reference sequence). CDR3 DNA: TGTGCCAGCAGCTTGGACGGTCCCGCGGGAGGGACAGATACGCAGTATTTT. It codes for CASSLDGPAGGTDTQYF. Full variable domain (outside the CDR3, taken from reference TRBV5-4 and TRBJ2-3): ETGVTQSPTHLIKTRGQQVTLRCSSQSGHNTVSWYQQALGQGPQFIFQYYREEENGRGNFPPRFSGLQFPNYSSELNVNALELDDSALYLCASSLDGPAGGTDTQYFGPGTRLTVL.